This TCR beta chain was obtained from a study of shared T cell receptors in the human thymus. The table came from immunoSEQ multiplex PCR; TCRdb's copy has only in-frame clones and leaves some out. The sample includes about 730,000 clones, approximately 85% seen only once; the top ten take over 0.008%. With 0 bases removed from V and 6 bases from J, the gap between germline ends came to 15 bases. The CDR3 consists of 16 residues. Germline loops: CDR1 MGHRA, CDR2 YSYEKL. This sample was shared with a second study, whose subject was human thymus T cells. That paper notes: Donors consisted of healthy Finnish infants (having corrective surgery for congenital heart defects). Resections removed during corrective heart surgery provided the thymus tissue used. Usage of V and J genes appeared biased in thymic and blood repertoires.

The sequenced sample was thymocytes. This clonotype originated in a girl in the first two years of life with a congenital heart defect. The rearrangement links TRBV4-1 to TRBJ1-5; D gene unclear. The CDR3 DNA follows: TGCGCCAGCAGCCAAGACGAGCTTAGAGGTGGTCAGCCCCAGCATTTT. This translates into CASSQDELRGGQPQHF.